These 7 T cell receptor beta chains originate from one sample sequenced in a study of T cells after yellow fever vaccination. MiXCR was run by TCRdb on the 5' RACE reads, yielding one entry per CDR3 protein. The profile shows approximately 550,000 distinct CDR3 sequences, 13% of them singletons. Sequencing was performed on PBMCs, taken on the day of the yellow fever booster vaccination. Receptor source: a man younger than 40 who received the YFV17D yellow fever vaccine.

This chain connects TRBV28 to TRBJ2-2, with D possibly TRBD1 on 6 matching bases. Germline assignment: CDR1 MDHEN and CDR2 SYDVKM. The CDR3 runs 14 residues. Trimming left V 9 bases short and J 1 base short, with 12 bases between. The CDR3 DNA follows: TGTGCCAGTTCAAAAGGGGGGAACACCGGGGAGCTGTTTTTT. It encodes CASSKGGNTGELFF.

This chain links TRBV7-9 with TRBJ2-3, with D uncertain. The germline V gene encodes CDR1 SEHNR and CDR2 FQNEAQ (reference sequence). The CDR3 is made up of 14 amino acids. V dropped 7 bases and J dropped 5 bases, with 16 bases sitting between them. The CDR3 reads CASTRRQAEDTQYF. Written as DNA, the CDR3 is TGTGCCAGCACCCGAAGGCAGGCCGAAGATACGCAGTATTTT.

This clonotype was picked up a small number of times. The CDR3, as DNA: TGTGCCAGCAGCTTAGCGCGAGAGGGACCCCGCTACACCTTC. Translation gives CASSLAREGPRYTF. The chain joins TRBV7-9 to TRBJ1-2, with D possibly being TRBD1 (5 bases). Trimming cost V 0 bases and J 9 bases, with 14 bases left between them. CDR3 length equals 14 residues. Per germline, CDR1 SEHNR and CDR2 FQNEAQ (reference sequence).

This clonotype was counted only a few times. The chain is built from TRBV7-9 and TRBJ2-1; the match to TRBD2 covers 7 bases. The germline CDR1 and CDR2 sequences are SEHNR and FQNEAQ (reference sequence). The CDR3 totals 16 residues. V dropped 1 base and J dropped 6; count of bases not matched to a gene: 9. The CDR3 spells CASSLVLSSGLNEQFF. The CDR3 DNA follows: TGTGCCAGCAGCTTAGTGTTGTCTAGCGGTCTCAATGAGCAGTTCTTC.

A few counts support this clonotype. The chain couples TRBV7-9 to TRBJ2-5; 14 bases line up with TRBD2. The germline V gene has CDR1 SEHNR and CDR2 FQNEAQ (reference sequence). The CDR3 has 14 amino acids. Unmatched junction bases numbered 5, after V lost 10 bases and J lost 4 bases. This chain's CDR3 is CATGTSGSRETQYF. The CDR3 DNA follows: TGTGCCACGGGGACTAGCGGGAGCCGAGAGACCCAGTACTTC.

This clonotype showed up just a few times. V usage is TRBV5-5 and J usage is TRBJ2-3; D assignment may be TRBD1 or TRBD2 (5 bases each). This CDR3 contains 15 residues. Germline V gene data show CDR1 as SGHKS and CDR2 as YYEKEE (reference sequence). V was clipped by 2 bases and J by 1 base, with 11 bases between them. The CDR3 nucleotides are TGTGCCAGCAGCTTTTCCGGGGCTGGCACAGATACGCAGTATTTT. Translation gives CASSFSGAGTDTQYF.

Written as DNA, the CDR3 is TGCAGCGTTGGCGGCAGACTCGGTGAGCAGTTCTTC. Its protein is CSVGGRLGEQFF. V and J are TRBV29-1 and TRBJ2-1, with no clear D. From germline, CDR1 is SQVTM and CDR2 ANQGSEA. V shed 4 bases and J shed 9 bases, with 13 bases lying between them. The CDR3 consists of 12 residues.